These T cell receptor beta chains were read from a single sample in a study of response to subunit inactivated influenza vaccine. MiXCR, run by TCRdb on the RT-PCR reads, gives a single entry per CDR3 protein. The sample has fewer than 550,000 distinct CDR3 sequences, 25% seen once. The material was CD4+ T cells sorted from PBMCs, obtained roughly 5 days after vaccination. All receptors come from a man aged 50-59 years who received an inactivated influenza vaccine. The CDR3 runs from the conserved cysteine through the conserved F or W. The D gene is left open where the match is weak. Size values are once, few and many counts, or a class for expanded clones, and some rows have none.

TRBV6-1	.	.	TRBJ2-5	CASSEEIGVKTQYF	TGTGCCAGCAGTGAAGAAATAGGGGTGAAGACCCAGTACTTC
TRBV7-2	.	.	TRBJ2-3	CASSLVTLDTTDTQYF	TGTGCCAGCAGCTTAGTAACATTGGATACTACAGATACGCAGTATTTT
TRBV5-6	TRBD1	.	TRBJ1-1	CASSYRGQGTEAFF	TGTGCCAGCAGCTACCGCGGACAGGGGACTGAAGCTTTCTTT
TRBV7-2	.	.	TRBJ2-3	CASSPGMDTQYF	TGTGCCAGCAGTCCAGGCATGGATACGCAGTATTTT
TRBV5-1	.	.	TRBJ2-7	CASSLAGNLLSYEQYF	TGCGCCAGCAGCTTGGCCGGTAATCTACTCTCCTACGAGCAGTACTTC
TRBV5-1	.	.	TRBJ2-7	CASSLPAAYEQYF	TGCGCCAGCAGCTTGCCAGCGGCCTACGAGCAGTACTTC
TRBV12-3/TRBV12-4	.	many	TRBJ2-7	CASSPTPQTSYEQYF	TGTGCCAGCAGTCCGACTCCACAAACCTCCTACGAGCAGTACTTC
TRBV12-3/TRBV12-4	.	few	TRBJ1-2	CASSLARATGYTF	TGTGCCAGCAGTTTAGCGCGGGCAACTGGCTACACCTTC
TRBV11-2	.	.	TRBJ1-2	CASSGRGLQIDSPNGYTF	TGTGCCAGCAGCGGCCGGGGGCTACAAATTGACTCCCCTAATGGCTACACCTTC
TRBV6-5	.	.	TRBJ2-3	CASSYEASTDTQYF	TGTGCCAGCAGTTACGAGGCTAGCACAGATACGCAGTATTTT
TRBV5-5	TRBD2	.	TRBJ2-3	CASSFAGLAGETDTQYF	TGTGCCAGCAGCTTTGCCGGACTAGCGGGAGAAACAGATACGCAGTATTTT
TRBV7-2	.	.	TRBJ2-5	CASSLPRTVNFTQYF	TGTGCCAGCAGCTTGCCCCGGACAGTCAATTTTACCCAGTACTTC